Below are 30 T cell receptor beta chains sequenced from a single sample in a study of shared clonotypes between healthy human individuals. The table came from immunoSEQ multiplex PCR; TCRdb's copy has only in-frame clones and leaves some out. The sample shows approximately 2.5 million clones, approximately 94% of them seen only once. Sequencing was performed on naive CD4+ T cells sorted from blood. The subset here: CD45RA+ positively selected. The receptors stem from a man younger than 35 in good health.

In its sample, this clone was seen once. J is TRBJ2-7 and V is TRBV18; no reliable D call. Deletions cut 0 bases from V and 5 bases from J, with 5 bases between. There are 12 residues in the CDR3. Germline CDR1 and CDR2: KGHSH and LQKENI. For the CDR3, the DNA is TGTGCCAGCTCACCACCGGTCCACGAGCAGTACTTC. Amino acid sequence: CASSPPVHEQYF.

The chain employs TRBV12-2 and TRBJ2-5; the tabulated D call, TRBD2, remains unverified against the DNA. TRBV12-2 is tagged as a pseudogene. The CDR3 covers 19 residues. The CDR3 nucleotides read TGTGCAAGTCGATTTGGACTAGCGGGGGGTTTATTGTACCAAGAGACCCAGTACTTC. Its protein is CASRFGLAGGLLYQETQYF.

V usage is TRBV6-4 and J usage is TRBJ2-1; either TRBD1 or TRBD2 may supply D (5 bases each). CDR3 length: 14 amino acids. Trimming cost V 7 bases and J 1 base, with 11 bases left between them. Germline V gene data show CDR1 as MRHNA and CDR2 as SNTAGT. The CDR3, as DNA: TGTGCCAGCAAATTGGGACCTTCCTACAATGAGCAGTTCTTC. As protein: CASKLGPSYNEQFF.

The chain carries TRBV27 and TRBJ2-3; no definite D call. CDR3 length: 15 amino acids. The germline V gene has CDR1 MNHEY and CDR2 SMNVEV (reference sequence). Trimming stripped 6 bases from V and 3 bases from J, with 16 bases between. CDR3 DNA: TGTGCCAGCAGCGACCGACAACTCGGGACAGATACGCAGTATTTT. As protein: CASSDRQLGTDTQYF.

The chain couples TRBV10-3 to TRBJ2-3; either TRBD1 or TRBD2 may supply D (5 bases each). Per the germline V gene, CDR1 is ENHRY and CDR2 is SYGVKD. V was clipped by 2 bases and J by 8 bases, with 14 bases between them. CDR3 length equals 14 residues. CDR3 sequence (DNA): TGTGCCATCAGTGAGGAGGGGCTGAGGGGTACGCAGTATTTT. This encodes CAISEEGLRGTQYF.

The J gene is TRBJ1-3, the V gene TRBV2; tentative D call: TRBD1 (5 bases). The CDR3 extends over 13 amino acids. Trimming shortened V by 7 bases and J by 7 bases, and 14 bases separated the two germline ends. Germline CDR1 and CDR2: SNHLY and FYNNEI. CDR3 region: CASIKTAPNTIYF. The DNA for the CDR3 is TGTGCCAGCATTAAGACAGCGCCGAACACCATATATTTT.

This chain joins TRBV6-1 and TRBJ1-4; unclear D gene. The CDR3 loop spans 14 amino acids. Germline CDR1 MNHNS, CDR2 SASEGT. Trimming removed 1 base from V and 3 bases from J, with 6 bases in between. CDR3: CASSEGAANEKLFF. DNA for the CDR3: TGTGCCAGCAGTGAAGGTGCTGCTAATGAAAAACTGTTTTTT.

The rearrangement links TRBV30 to TRBJ2-1; TRBD2 aligns across 9 bases. CDR3 length equals 14 residues. In germline, CDR1 is GTSNPN, CDR2 SVGIG (reference sequence). V shed 3 bases and J 4 bases; nucleotides not matched to a gene: 4. The CDR3 bases are TGTGCCTGGAGGTGGCTAGCGGGATACAATGAGCAGTTCTTC. The encoded protein is CAWRWLAGYNEQFF.

This clone was detected once. This CDR3 is also generated by other DNA sequences in the sample. The V gene is TRBV18, the J gene TRBJ1-1; D may be TRBD1 (6 bases). CDR3 length: 14 residues. Trimming pared 1 base from V and 4 bases from J, leaving 10 bases between. Germline CDR1 KGHSH, CDR2 LQKENI. CDR3 loop: CASSPQGESTEAFF. The CDR3 nucleotides read TGTGCCAGCTCACCACAGGGGGAGAGCACTGAAGCTTTCTTT.

With respect to this clone: Other DNA sequences in this sample translate to the same CDR3. The chain has TRBV11-3 and TRBJ2-5; 7 bases map to TRBD1. The germline V gene has CDR1 SGHNT and CDR2 YENEEA. The ends lost 1 base at V and 4 bases at J; junction bases unmatched: 0. This CDR3 comprises 13 residues. The CDR3 region is CASSLGQGETQYF. CDR3 in DNA: TGTGCCAGCAGCTTAGGACAGGGAGAGACCCAGTACTTC. Variable domain in full (rest from reference TRBV11-3 and TRBJ2-5): EAGVVQSPRYKIIEKKQPVAFWCNPISGHNTLYWYLQNLGQGPELLIRYENEEAVDDSQLPKDRFSAERLKGVDSTLKIQPAELGDSAVYLCASSLGQGETQYFGPGTRLLVL.

The count of this clone is one. The chain joins TRBV30 to TRBJ1-2, with 7 bases identical to TRBD1. CDR1 is GTSNPN, CDR2 SVGIG, per germline (reference sequence). Trimming removed 5 bases from V and 1 base from J; junction bases left unmatched: 7. The CDR3 is made up of 14 amino acids. The CDR3 DNA reads as TGTGCCTGGGACAGGGAAACGGGTAACTATGGCTACACCTTC. Its protein product is CAWDRETGNYGYTF.

The gene calls are TRBV2 and TRBJ2-2; tentative D call: TRBD2 (6 bases). Trimming removed 6 bases from V and 0 bases from J, with 11 bases in between. Germline V gene data show CDR1 as SNHLY and CDR2 as FYNNEI. The CDR3 totals 15 residues. The CDR3 DNA follows: TGTGCCAGCAGGGCGGGACTTGCGAACACCGGGGAGCTGTTTTTT. It specifies CASRAGLANTGELFF.

This clone was found once. V gene TRBV28 combines with J gene TRBJ2-7, with unresolved D. The germline gives CDR1 MDHEN, CDR2 SYDVKM. Deletions cut 5 bases from V and 4 bases from J, with 12 bases between. The CDR3 runs to 13 residues. The CDR3 region has the DNA TGTGCCAGCAGTCTTATCGGTGGTTACGAGCAGTACTTC. Protein sequence: CASSLIGGYEQYF.

The rearrangement joins TRBV12-5 to TRBJ2-1; 8 bases agree with TRBD1. The CDR3 covers 14 residues. V gave up 6 bases and J gave up 4 bases; unmatched junction bases: 5. CDR1 and CDR2 from the germline V gene are LGHNT and FRNRAP. In DNA form, the CDR3 reads TGTGCTAGTGGACGTGACAGGGGTTACAATGAGCAGTTCTTC. Amino acid sequence: CASGRDRGYNEQFF.

This chain links TRBV7-9 with TRBJ1-3; no clear D gene. Trimming took off 6 bases at V and 0 bases at J, with 12 bases between the two ends. Per the germline V gene, CDR1 is SEHNR and CDR2 is FQNEAQ (reference sequence). The CDR3 length is 15 residues. CDR3 bases: TGTGCCAGCAGGGATAAATCGAGCTCTGGAAACACCATATATTTT. Translation: CASRDKSSSGNTIYF.

CDR3 bases: TGTGCCAGCAGTTTATCAAGGACGGAAGGCGAGACCCAGTACTTC. Translating it yields CASSLSRTEGETQYF. The chain couples TRBV27 to TRBJ2-5; D is unresolved. This CDR3 is built from 15 residues. Germline CDR1 and CDR2: MNHEY and SMNVEV (reference sequence). The germline V and J ends were trimmed by 0 bases and 5 bases, with 13 bases remaining between them.

V is TRBV2 and J is TRBJ2-1; the D gene is possibly TRBD2 (6 bases). The length of the CDR3 is 14 residues. From germline, CDR1 is SNHLY and CDR2 FYNNEI. The V gene lost 8 bases and the J gene lost 8 bases, with 19 bases spanning the gap. This CDR3 reads CASLRGSPGDEQFF. The DNA for the CDR3 is TGTGCCAGCCTGAGAGGCAGCCCGGGAGATGAGCAGTTCTTC.

The rearrangement uses TRBV7-2 and TRBJ2-1; D gene unclear. Germline-derived CDR1 and CDR2 are SGHTA and FQGNSA. This CDR3 comprises 13 residues. Trimming removed 2 bases at V and 7 bases at J, with 9 bases between. Here the CDR3 reads CASSLPSKNEQFF. The CDR3 bases are TGTGCCAGCAGCTTACCTAGTAAAAATGAGCAGTTCTTC.

The gene calls are TRBV11-2 and TRBJ2-1; D not resolved. Between the trimmed V and J ends, which lost 3 bases and 6 bases, there was a span of 12 bases. Germline V CDR1 and CDR2: SGHAT, FQNNGV. This CDR3 is 14 amino acids long. This CDR3 is CASSFSVAPNEQFF. DNA of the CDR3: TGTGCCAGCAGCTTTTCGGTGGCACCCAATGAGCAGTTCTTC.

This chain links TRBV6-1 with TRBJ2-3; D could derive from TRBD1 or TRBD2 (6 bases each). CDR1 and CDR2 (germline): MNHNS, SASEGT. The CDR3 sequence is 15 residues long. V lost 3 bases and J 2 bases, leaving 12 bases between the germline ends. CDR3 amino acids: CASSDQGRITDTQYF. In nucleotides, the CDR3 is TGTGCCAGCAGTGACCAGGGGAGGATCACAGATACGCAGTATTTT.

The J gene is TRBJ2-5, the V gene TRBV5-6, with D tentatively TRBD1 (6 bases). Germline V CDR1 and CDR2: SGHDT, YYEEEE. The germline V and J ends were trimmed by 6 bases and 4 bases, with 19 bases remaining between them. The CDR3 spans 15 residues. The CDR3 DNA sequence: TGTGCCAGCATCCGGTCTGGGGGCGCAGGAGAGACCCAGTACTTC. It specifies CASIRSGGAGETQYF.

The chain couples TRBV4-1 to TRBJ2-2, with unresolved D. There are 15 residues in the CDR3. CDR1 and CDR2 (germline): MGHRA, YSYEKL. V shed 0 bases and J shed 6 bases, with 11 bases lying between them. The DNA of the CDR3 is TGCGCCAGCAGCCAAGAATCAGGCGCCGCCGGGGAGCTGTTTTTT. Its translation: CASSQESGAAGELFF.

The rearrangement links TRBV5-1 to TRBJ2-7; tentative D call: TRBD1 (6 bases). This CDR3 is 14 amino acids long. The germline V gene has CDR1 SGHRS and CDR2 YFSETQ. The V gene lost 7 bases and the J gene lost 2 bases, with 16 bases spanning the gap. CDR3 region: CASGVGDTTYEQYF. The CDR3 DNA follows: TGCGCCAGCGGAGTCGGGGACACCACCTACGAGCAGTACTTC.

The rearrangement uses TRBV7-9 and TRBJ2-7, with 10 positions matching TRBD1. The V gene's germline CDR1 is SEHNR and CDR2 FQNEAQ (reference sequence). The CDR3 is 14 amino acids. The V gene end was trimmed by 4 bases and the J gene end by 5 bases; junction bases not matched to a gene: 5. CDR3 coding DNA: TGTGCCAGCAGCTCCCGGGACAGGGGCCACGAGCAGTACTTC. Protein: CASSSRDRGHEQYF.

CDR3 sequence: CASSEAQDRGYNQPQHF. The CDR3 bases are TGTGCCAGCAGTGAAGCCCAGGACAGGGGGTACAATCAGCCCCAGCATTTT. The chain employs TRBV2 and TRBJ1-5; 10 nucleotides line up with TRBD1. The V gene's germline CDR1 is SNHLY and CDR2 FYNNEI. With 0 bases clipped from V and 3 bases from J, the junction kept 5 bases outside the gene matches. This CDR3 contains 17 residues. Looking up the rest from reference TRBV2 and TRBJ1-5 gives the full variable domain: EPEVTQTPSHQVTQMGQEVILRCVPISNHLYFYWYRQILGQKVEFLVSFYNNEISEKSEIFDDQFSVERPDGSNFTLKIRSTKLEDSAMYFCASSEAQDRGYNQPQHFGDGTRLSIL.

This chain joins TRBV19 and TRBJ2-1, with D perhaps TRBD2 (6 bases). CDR3 length: 17 residues. Between the trimmed V and J ends, which lost 5 bases and 7 bases, there was a span of 24 bases. Germline CDR1 and CDR2: LNHDA and SQIVND (reference sequence). This chain's CDR3 is CASSFTPTSMTENEQFF. In DNA, the CDR3 is TGTGCCAGTAGTTTCACCCCGACTAGTATGACCGAAAATGAGCAGTTCTTC.

The CDR3 reads CASDRGTTNYGYTF. The CDR3 DNA reads as TGTGCCAGCGACAGGGGCACAACTAACTATGGCTACACCTTC. The chain combines TRBV2 with TRBJ1-2; 8 bases align to TRBD1. From germline, CDR1 is SNHLY and CDR2 FYNNEI. This CDR3 is 14 amino acids long. Trimming took 8 bases from V and 0 from J; bases not matched to a gene: 5.

The rearrangement uses TRBV7-9 and TRBJ2-5; possibly TRBD2 for D (5 bases). The length of the CDR3 is 15 residues. The germline gives CDR1 SEHNR, CDR2 FQNEAQ (reference sequence). Trimming removed 3 bases at V and 4 bases at J, with 15 bases between. For the CDR3, the DNA is TGTGCCAGCAGCTTGGGGAGCCTAGCTCGAGAGACCCAGTACTTC. Encoded protein: CASSLGSLARETQYF.

The V call is TRBV29-1, the J call TRBJ2-6; either TRBD1 or TRBD2 may fit D (5 bases each). Germline V gene lookup returns CDR1 SQVTM and CDR2 ANQGSEA. V lost 6 bases and J 3 bases, leaving 12 bases between the germline ends. The CDR3 runs 14 residues. Written as DNA, the CDR3 is TGCAGCGTGGACTCAGGGTATGGGGCCAACGTCCTGACTTTC. It codes for CSVDSGYGANVLTF.

Regarding this clone: Other nucleotide sequences in the sample specify the same CDR3. The chain is built from TRBV9 and TRBJ1-3; D is ambiguous. Deletions cut 3 bases from V and 4 bases from J, with 11 bases between. This CDR3 is 14 amino acids long. Germline V gene sequence: CDR1 SGDLS, CDR2 YYNGEE. The CDR3 DNA reads TGTGCCAGCAGCGGAGGAGGACCCGGAAACACCATATATTTT. Amino acids: CASSGGGPGNTIYF.